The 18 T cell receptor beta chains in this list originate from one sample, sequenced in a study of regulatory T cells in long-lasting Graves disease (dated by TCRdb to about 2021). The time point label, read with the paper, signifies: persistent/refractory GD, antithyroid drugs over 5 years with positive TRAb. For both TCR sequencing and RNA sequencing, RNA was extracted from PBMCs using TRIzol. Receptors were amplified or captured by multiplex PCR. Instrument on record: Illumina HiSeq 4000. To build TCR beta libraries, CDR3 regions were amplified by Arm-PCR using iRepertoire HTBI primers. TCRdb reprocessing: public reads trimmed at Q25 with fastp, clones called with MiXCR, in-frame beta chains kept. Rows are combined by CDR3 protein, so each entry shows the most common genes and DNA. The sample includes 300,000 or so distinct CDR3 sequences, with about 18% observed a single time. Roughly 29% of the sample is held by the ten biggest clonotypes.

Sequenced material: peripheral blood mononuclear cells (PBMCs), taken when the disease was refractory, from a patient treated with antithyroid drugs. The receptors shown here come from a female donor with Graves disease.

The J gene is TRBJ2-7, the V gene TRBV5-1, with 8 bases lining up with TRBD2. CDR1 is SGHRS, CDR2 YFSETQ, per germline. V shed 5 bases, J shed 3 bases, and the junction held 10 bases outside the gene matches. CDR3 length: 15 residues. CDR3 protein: CASRTISGDLYEQYF. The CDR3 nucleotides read TGCGCCAGCAGAACGATTAGCGGGGATCTCTACGAGCAGTACTTC.

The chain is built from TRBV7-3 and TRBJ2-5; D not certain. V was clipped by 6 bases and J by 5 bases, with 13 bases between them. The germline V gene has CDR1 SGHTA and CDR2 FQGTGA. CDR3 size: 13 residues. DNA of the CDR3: TGTGCCAGCAGTCAGAGCCCGTCGGAGACCCAGTACTTC. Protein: CASSQSPSETQYF. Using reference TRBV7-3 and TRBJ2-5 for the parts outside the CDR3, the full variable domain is GAGVSQTPSNKVTEKGKYVELRCDPISGHTALYWYRQSLGQGPEFLIYFQGTGAADDSGLPNDRFFAVRPEGSVSTLKIQRTERGDSAVYLCASSQSPSETQYFGPGTRLLVL.

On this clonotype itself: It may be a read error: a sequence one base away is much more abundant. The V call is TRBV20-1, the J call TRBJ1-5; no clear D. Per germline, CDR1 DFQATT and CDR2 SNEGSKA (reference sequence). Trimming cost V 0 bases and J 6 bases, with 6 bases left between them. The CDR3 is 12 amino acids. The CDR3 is CSARDPGQPQHF. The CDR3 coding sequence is TGCAGTGCTAGAGATCCGGGTCAGCCCCAGCATTTT.

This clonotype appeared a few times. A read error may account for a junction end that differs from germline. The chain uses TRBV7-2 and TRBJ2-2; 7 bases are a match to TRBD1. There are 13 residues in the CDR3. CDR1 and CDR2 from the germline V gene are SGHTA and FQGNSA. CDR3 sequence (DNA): TGTGCCAGCAGCCCAGCAGGGGGACGGGAACTGTTTTTT. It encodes CASSPAGGRELFF.

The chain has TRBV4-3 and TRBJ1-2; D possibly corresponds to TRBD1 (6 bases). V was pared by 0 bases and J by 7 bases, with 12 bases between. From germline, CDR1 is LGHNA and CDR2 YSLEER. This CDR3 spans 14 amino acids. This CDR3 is CASSQEVTGFGYTF. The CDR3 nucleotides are TGCGCCAGCAGCCAAGAGGTCACAGGGTTTGGCTACACCTTC.

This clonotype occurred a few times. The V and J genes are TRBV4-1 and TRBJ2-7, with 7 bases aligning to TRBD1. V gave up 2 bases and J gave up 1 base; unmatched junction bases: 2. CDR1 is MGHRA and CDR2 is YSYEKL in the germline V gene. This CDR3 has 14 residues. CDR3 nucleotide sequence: TGCGCCAGCAGCCAAAGGGGGCGGTCCTACGAGCAGTACTTC. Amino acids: CASSQRGRSYEQYF.

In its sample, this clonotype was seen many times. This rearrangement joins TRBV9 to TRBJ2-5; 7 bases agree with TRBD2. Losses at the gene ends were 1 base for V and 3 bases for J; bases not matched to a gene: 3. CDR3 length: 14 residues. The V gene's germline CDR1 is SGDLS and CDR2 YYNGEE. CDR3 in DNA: TGTGCCAGCAGCGTATTCGGGGGGAAAGAGACCCAGTACTTC. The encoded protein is CASSVFGGKETQYF. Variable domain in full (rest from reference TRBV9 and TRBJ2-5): DSGVTQTPKHLITATGQRVTLRCSPRSGDLSVYWYQQSLDQGLQFLIQYYNGEERAKGNILERFSAQQFPDLHSELNLSSLELGDSALYFCASSVFGGKETQYFGPGTRLLVL.

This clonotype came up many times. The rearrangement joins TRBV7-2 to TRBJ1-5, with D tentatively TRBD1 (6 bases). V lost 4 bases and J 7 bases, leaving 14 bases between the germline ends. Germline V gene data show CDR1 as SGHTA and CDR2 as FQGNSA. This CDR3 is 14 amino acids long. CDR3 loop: CASSSAGRGQPQHF. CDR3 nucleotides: TGTGCCAGCAGCTCGGCGGGTAGGGGGCAGCCCCAGCATTTT.

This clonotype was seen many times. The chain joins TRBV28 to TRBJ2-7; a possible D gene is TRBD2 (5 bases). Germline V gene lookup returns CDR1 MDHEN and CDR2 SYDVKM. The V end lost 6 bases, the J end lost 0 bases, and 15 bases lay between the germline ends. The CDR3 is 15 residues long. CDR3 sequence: CASSLGGSGSYEQYF. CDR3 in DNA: TGTGCCAGCAGCCTCGGAGGATCCGGCTCCTACGAGCAGTACTTC.

The CDR3 reads CASSFGRRDEQFF. CDR3 in DNA: TGTGCCAGCAGTTTTGGGCGTAGGGATGAGCAGTTCTTC. J is TRBJ2-1 and V is TRBV12-3 or TRBV12-4; D call uncertain. CDR3 length: 13 amino acids. V was shortened by 3 bases and J by 8 bases, with 11 bases between the two germline ends.

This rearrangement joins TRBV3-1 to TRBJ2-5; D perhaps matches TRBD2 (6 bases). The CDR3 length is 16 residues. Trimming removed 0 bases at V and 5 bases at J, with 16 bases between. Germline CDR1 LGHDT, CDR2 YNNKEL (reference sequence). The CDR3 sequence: CASSQDGGPRGETQYF. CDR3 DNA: TGTGCCAGCAGCCAAGATGGGGGACCCCGGGGGGAGACCCAGTACTTC.

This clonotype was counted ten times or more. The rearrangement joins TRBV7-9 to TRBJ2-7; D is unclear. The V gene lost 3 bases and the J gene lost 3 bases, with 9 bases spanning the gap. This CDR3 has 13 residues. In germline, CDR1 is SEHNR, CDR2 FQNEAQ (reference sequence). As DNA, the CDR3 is TGTGCCAGCAGCTTCGGTTCCCGCTACGAGCAGTACTTC. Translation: CASSFGSRYEQYF.

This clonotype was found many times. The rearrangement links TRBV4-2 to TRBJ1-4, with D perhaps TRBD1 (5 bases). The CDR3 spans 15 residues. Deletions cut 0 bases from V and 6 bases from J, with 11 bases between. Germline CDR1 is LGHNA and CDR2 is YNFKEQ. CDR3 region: CASSQDGGVDEKLFF. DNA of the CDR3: TGTGCCAGCAGCCAAGATGGGGGGGTAGATGAAAAACTGTTTTTT.

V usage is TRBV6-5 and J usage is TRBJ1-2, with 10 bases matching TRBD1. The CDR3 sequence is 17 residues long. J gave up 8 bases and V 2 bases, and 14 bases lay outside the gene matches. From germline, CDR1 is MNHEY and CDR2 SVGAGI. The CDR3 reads CASSYPPRQGAWGGYTF. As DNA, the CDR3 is TGTGCCAGCAGTTACCCCCCCCGACAGGGGGCTTGGGGGGGCTACACCTTC.

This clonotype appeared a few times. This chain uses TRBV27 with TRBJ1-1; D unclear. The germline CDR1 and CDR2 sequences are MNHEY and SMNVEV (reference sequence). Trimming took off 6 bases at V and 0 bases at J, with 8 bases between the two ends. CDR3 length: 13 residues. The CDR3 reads CASRSQMNTEAFF. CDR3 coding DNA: TGTGCCAGCAGATCACAAATGAACACTGAAGCTTTCTTT.

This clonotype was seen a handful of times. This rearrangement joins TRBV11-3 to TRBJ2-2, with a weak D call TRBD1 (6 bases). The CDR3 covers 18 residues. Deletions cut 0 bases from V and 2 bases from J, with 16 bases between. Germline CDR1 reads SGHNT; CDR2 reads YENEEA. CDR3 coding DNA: TGTGCCAGCAGCTTAGAGGGTAGAGGGACACATAACACCGGGGAGCTGTTTTTT. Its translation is CASSLEGRGTHNTGELFF.

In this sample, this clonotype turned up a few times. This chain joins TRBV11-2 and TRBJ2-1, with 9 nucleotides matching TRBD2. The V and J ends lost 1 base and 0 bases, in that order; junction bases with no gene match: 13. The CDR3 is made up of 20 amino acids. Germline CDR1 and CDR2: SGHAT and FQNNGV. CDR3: CASSLGPSGVRSRSYNEQFF. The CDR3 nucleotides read TGTGCCAGCAGCTTAGGCCCTAGCGGGGTCCGCTCCCGCTCCTACAATGAGCAGTTCTTC.

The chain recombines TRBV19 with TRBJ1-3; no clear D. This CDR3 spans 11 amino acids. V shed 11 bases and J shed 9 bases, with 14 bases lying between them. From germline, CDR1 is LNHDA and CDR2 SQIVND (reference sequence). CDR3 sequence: CAGGDLGTIYF. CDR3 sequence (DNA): TGTGCCGGCGGGGATTTGGGCACCATATATTTT.